What follows describes a single T cell receptor (beta chain). This specimen comes from a study of T cells in Graves' hyperthyroidism and ophthalmopathy. Amplification of TCR beta CDR3 regions was performed using RNA transcripts as template. The TCR CDR3 first-round RT-PCR relied on the HTBI primer set. TCRdb analysed the multiplex PCR reads with MiXCR anew, one entry per CDR3 protein. The sample includes fewer than 600,000 distinct CDR3 sequences, over 13% of them seen just once. The CDR3 runs 13 residues. V dropped 9 bases and J dropped 3; count of bases not matched to a gene: 8. The germline V gene encodes CDR1 SNHLY and CDR2 FYNNEI.

The sequence derives from a woman aged 18-29 years with Graves' hyperthyroidism. V usage is TRBV2 and J usage is TRBJ2-7, with TRBD1 matching 7 bases. The sequenced sample was blood. This chain's CDR3 is CARGTEEYYEQYF. Written as DNA, the CDR3 is TGTGCCAGGGGGACAGAGGAGTACTACGAGCAGTACTTC.